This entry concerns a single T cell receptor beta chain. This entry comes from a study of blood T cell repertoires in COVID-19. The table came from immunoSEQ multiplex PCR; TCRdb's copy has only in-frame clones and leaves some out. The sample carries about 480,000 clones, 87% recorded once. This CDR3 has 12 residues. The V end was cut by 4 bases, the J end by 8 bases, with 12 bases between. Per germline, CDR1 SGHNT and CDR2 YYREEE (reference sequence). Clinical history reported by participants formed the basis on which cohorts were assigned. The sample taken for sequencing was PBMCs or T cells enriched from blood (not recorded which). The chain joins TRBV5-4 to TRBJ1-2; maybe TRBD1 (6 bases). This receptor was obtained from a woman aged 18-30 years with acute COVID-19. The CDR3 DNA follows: TGTGCCAGCAGCCGGGACACTTCGGGCTACACCTTC. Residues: CASSRDTSGYTF. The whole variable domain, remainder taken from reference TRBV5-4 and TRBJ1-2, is ETGVTQSPTHLIKTRGQQVTLRCSSQSGHNTVSWYQQALGQGPQFIFQYYREEENGRGNFPPRFSGLQFPNYSSELNVNALELDDSALYLCASSRDTSGYTFGSGTRLTVV.